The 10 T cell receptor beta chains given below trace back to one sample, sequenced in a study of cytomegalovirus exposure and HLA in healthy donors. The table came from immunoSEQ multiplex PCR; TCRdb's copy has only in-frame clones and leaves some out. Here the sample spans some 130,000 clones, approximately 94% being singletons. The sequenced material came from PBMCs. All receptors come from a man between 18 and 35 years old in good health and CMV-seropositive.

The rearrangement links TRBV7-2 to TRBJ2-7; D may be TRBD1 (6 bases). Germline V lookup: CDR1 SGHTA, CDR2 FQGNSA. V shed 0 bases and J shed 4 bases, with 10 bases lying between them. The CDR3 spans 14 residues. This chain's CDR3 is CASSLARGRYEQYF. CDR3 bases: TGTGCCAGCAGCTTAGCCAGGGGAAGGTACGAGCAGTACTTC.

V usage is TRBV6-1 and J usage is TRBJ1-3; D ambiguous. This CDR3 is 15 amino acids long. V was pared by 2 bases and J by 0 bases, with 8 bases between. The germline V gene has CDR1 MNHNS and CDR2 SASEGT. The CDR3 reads CASSESSYSGNTIYF. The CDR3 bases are TGTGCCAGCAGTGAATCGTCTTACTCTGGAAACACCATATATTTT.

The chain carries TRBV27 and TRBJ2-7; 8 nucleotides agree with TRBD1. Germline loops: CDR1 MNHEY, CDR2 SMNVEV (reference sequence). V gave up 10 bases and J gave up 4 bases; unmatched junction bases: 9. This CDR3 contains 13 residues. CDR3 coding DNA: TGTGCCACCGACAGGGGCGAGTTTTACGAGCAGTACTTC. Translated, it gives CATDRGEFYEQYF.

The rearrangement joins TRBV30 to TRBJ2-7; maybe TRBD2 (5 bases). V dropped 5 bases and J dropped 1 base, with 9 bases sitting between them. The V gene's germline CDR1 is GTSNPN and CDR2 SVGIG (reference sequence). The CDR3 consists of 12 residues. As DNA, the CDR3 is TGTGCCTGGGCTGAGGGTTCCTACGAGCAGTACTTC. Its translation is CAWAEGSYEQYF.

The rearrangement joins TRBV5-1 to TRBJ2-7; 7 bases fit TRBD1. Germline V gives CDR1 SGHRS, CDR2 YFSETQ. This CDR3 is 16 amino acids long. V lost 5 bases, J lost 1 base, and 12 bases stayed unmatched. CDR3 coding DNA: TGCGCCAGCAGTGACTTCCCGACAGGGAATTCCTACGAGCAGTACTTC. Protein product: CASSDFPTGNSYEQYF.

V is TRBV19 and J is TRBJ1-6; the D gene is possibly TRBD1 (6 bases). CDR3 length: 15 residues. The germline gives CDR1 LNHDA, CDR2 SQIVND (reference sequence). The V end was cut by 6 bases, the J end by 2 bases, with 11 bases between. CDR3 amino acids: CASSPGVAYNSPLHF. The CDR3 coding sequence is TGTGCCAGTAGCCCAGGGGTGGCCTATAATTCACCCCTCCACTTT. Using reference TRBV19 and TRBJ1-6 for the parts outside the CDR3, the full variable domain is DGGITQSPKYLFRKEGQNVTLSCEQNLNHDAMYWYRQDPGQGLRLIYYSQIVNDFQKGDIAEGYSVSREKKESFPLTVTSAQKNPTAFYLCASSPGVAYNSPLHFGNGTRLTVT.

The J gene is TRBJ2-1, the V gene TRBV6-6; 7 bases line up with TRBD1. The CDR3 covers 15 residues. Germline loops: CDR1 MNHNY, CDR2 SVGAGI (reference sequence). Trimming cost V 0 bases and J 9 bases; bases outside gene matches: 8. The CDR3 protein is CASSYSGGPSIEQFF. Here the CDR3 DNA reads TGTGCCAGCAGTTACTCAGGGGGCCCGTCAATTGAGCAGTTCTTC.

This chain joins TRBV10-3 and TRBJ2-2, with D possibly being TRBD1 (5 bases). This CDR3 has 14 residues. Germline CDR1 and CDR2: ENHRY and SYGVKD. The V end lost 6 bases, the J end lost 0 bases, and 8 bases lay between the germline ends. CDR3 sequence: CAIRDSTNTGELFF. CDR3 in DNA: TGTGCCATCAGAGACAGCACGAACACCGGGGAGCTGTTTTTT.

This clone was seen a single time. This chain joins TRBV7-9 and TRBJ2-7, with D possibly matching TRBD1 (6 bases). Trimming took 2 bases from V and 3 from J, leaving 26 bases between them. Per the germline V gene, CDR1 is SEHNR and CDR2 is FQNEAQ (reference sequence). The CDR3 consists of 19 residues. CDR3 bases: TGTGCCAGCAGCTTAACGCCCCCCTCCAGGGGCCGCGAAGTCTACGAGCAGTACTTC. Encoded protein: CASSLTPPSRGREVYEQYF.

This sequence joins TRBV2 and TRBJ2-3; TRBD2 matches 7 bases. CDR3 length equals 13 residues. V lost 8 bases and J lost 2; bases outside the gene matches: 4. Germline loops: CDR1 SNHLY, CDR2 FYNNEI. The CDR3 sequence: CASGGGNTDTQYF. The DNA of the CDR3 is TGTGCCAGCGGGGGGGGGAACACAGATACGCAGTATTTT. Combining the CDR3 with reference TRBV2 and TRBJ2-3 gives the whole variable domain EPEVTQTPSHQVTQMGQEVILRCVPISNHLYFYWYRQILGQKVEFLVSFYNNEISEKSEIFDDQFSVERPDGSNFTLKIRSTKLEDSAMYFCASGGGNTDTQYFGPGTRLTVL.